The clone carrying this T cell receptor (beta chain) occurred many times. Antigen: not known. 5'-RACE, quantitative and with molecular barcodes, yielded the TCR beta libraries. TCRdb reprocessed the 5' RACE reads via MiXCR and lists one record per CDR3 protein. This table has around 230,000 distinct CDR3 sequences, roughly 8.6% appearing once. This sample was included in a study of CD8 T cells in ankylosing spondylitis. Overall study results and limits: Reports say disease-linked clones showed up significantly more in matched ankylosing spondylitis synovial fluid. Relatively scarce in peripheral blood, disease-linked clones were CD8+.

This sequence originates from a male donor with ankylosing spondylitis or in good health (not recorded which). The sample was blood, either unsorted or a sorted T cell fraction (not recorded which).

Written as DNA, the CDR3 is TGTGCCAGTAGTGCACCCGGTGGCAGGGGGCTTTTCACTGAAGCTTTCTTT. Amino acids: CASSAPGGRGLFTEAFF. The J gene is TRBJ1-1, the V gene TRBV19, with 8 positions matching TRBD1. The CDR3 has 17 residues. V shed 5 bases and J 4 bases; nucleotides not matched to a gene: 15. From germline, CDR1 is LNHDA and CDR2 SQIVND (reference sequence).